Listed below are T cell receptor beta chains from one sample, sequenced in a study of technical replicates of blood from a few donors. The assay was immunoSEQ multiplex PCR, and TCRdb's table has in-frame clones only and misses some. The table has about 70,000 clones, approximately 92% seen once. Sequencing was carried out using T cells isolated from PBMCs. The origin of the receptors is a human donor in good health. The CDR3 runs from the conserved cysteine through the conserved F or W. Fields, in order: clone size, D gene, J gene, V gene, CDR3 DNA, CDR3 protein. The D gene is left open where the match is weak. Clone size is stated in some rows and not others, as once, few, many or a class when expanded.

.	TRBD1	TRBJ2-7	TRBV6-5	TGTGCCAGCAGGCTACAGGGGGACTCCTACGAGCAGTACTTC	CASRLQGDSYEQYF
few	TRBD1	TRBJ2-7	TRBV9	TGTGCCAGCAGCGTAGAGGGACAGCTTCACTACGAGCAGTACTTC	CASSVEGQLHYEQYF
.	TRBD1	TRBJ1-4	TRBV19	TGTGCCAGTAGCCCCCTGGACAGGGGATTTGAAAAACTGTTTTTT	CASSPLDRGFEKLFF
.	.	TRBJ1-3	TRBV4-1	TGCGCCGGCAGGAGTCCTGGAAACACCATATATTTT	CAGRSPGNTIYF
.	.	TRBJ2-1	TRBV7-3	TGTGCCAGCAGCTCCGGGACTCTCTCCTACAATGAGCAGTTCTTC	CASSSGTLSYNEQFF
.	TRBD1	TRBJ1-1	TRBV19	TGTGCCAGTATTCACCCGGGACAGGGGATGACGACTGAAGCTTTCTTT	CASIHPGQGMTTEAFF
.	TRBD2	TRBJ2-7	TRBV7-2	TGTGCCAGCAGTTACCGACTAGCGGGAGGGCTAATTTTGTACGAGCAGTACTTC	CASSYRLAGGLILYEQYF
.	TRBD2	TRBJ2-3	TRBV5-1	TGCGCCAGCAGTCCATTAAGCGGGGGTTACGATACGCAGTATTTT	CASSPLSGGYDTQYF
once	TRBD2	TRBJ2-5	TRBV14	TGTGCCAGCAGCCAATTTTCAAGCGGGACTCTAAGAGAGACCCAGTACTTC	CASSQFSSGTLRETQYF
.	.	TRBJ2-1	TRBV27	TGTGCCAGCAGTTTGGCTAGCGCACCATACAATGAGCAGTTCTTC	CASSLASAPYNEQFF
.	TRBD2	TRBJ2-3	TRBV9	TGTGCCAGCAGCGTAGCCGGGGGGGGCACAGATACGCAGTATTTT	CASSVAGGGTDTQYF
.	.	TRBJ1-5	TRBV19	TGTGCCAGTAGTTACGGTTATCAGCCCCAGCATTTT	CASSYGYQPQHF
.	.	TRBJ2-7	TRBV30	TGTGCCTGGAGTTCTCAGGGCTACGAGCAGTACTTC	CAWSSQGYEQYF
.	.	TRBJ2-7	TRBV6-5	TGTGCCAGCAGTTACGGAGAGACCTACGAGCAGTACTTC	CASSYGETYEQYF
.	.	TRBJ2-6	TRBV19	TGTGCCAGTAGTATTAAAGCGGGCCTTATCTCCTCTGGGGCCAACGTCCTGACTTTC	CASSIKAGLISSGANVLTF
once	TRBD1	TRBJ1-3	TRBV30	TGTGCCTGGAGGGCCGTTCGGGACAGTCCTGGAAACACCATATATTTT	CAWRAVRDSPGNTIYF
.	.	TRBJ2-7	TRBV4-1	TGCGCCAGCAGCCAAGACTCCACGGACGAGCAGTACTTC	CASSQDSTDEQYF
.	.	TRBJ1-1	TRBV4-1	TGCGCCAGCAGCCAATTAGGGGACACTGAAGCTTTCTTT	CASSQLGDTEAFF